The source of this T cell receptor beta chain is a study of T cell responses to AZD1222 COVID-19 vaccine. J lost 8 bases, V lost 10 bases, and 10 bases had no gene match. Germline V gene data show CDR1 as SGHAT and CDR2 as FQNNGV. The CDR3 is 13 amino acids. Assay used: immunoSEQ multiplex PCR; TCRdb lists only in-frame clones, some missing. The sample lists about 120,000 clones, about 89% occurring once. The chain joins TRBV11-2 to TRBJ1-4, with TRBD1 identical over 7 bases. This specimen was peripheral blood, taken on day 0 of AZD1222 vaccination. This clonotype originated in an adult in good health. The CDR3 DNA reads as TGTGCCACCAAGACAGGGTCCGGCGAAAAACTGTTTTTT. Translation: CATKTGSGEKLFF.